This is a list of T cell receptor beta chains from one sample in a study of cytomegalovirus exposure and HLA in healthy donors. Sequenced by immunoSEQ multiplex PCR; TCRdb stores in-frame clones only, minus some. The sample lists 150,000 to 200,000 clones, approximately 87% occurring once. Material for sequencing was PBMCs. Source of these receptors: a woman younger than 45 in good health and CMV-seronegative. CDR3s include the opening cysteine and the closing phenylalanine or tryptophan. Fields, in order: J gene, D gene, clone size, V gene, CDR3 protein, CDR3 DNA. The D gene is left open where the match is weak. Clone size is stated in some rows and not others, as once, few, many or a class when expanded.

TRBJ1-2 TRBD1 once TRBV5-1 CASSLEFPGPGTGIGYTF TGCGCCAGCAGCTTGGAATTCCCCGGCCCCGGGACAGGGATTGGCTACACCTTC
TRBJ2-7 TRBD1 NA TRBV9 CASSLGQGPYEQYF TGTGCCAGCAGCCTTGGACAGGGCCCCTACGAGCAGTACTTC
TRBJ2-1 NA NA TRBV10-1 CASSERGISSYNEQFF TGCGCCAGCAGTGAGAGGGGGATCAGCTCCTACAATGAGCAGTTCTTC
TRBJ2-5 TRBD2 NA TRBV5-1 CASSPGTSGGKETQYF TGCGCCAGCAGCCCCGGGACTAGCGGGGGTAAAGAGACCCAGTACTTC
TRBJ2-3 TRBD1 NA TRBV11-2 CASSMGQRVDTQYF TGTGCCAGCAGCATGGGACAGCGCGTAGATACGCAGTATTTT
TRBJ1-2 TRBD1 NA TRBV7-9 CASSLSGTDNDGYTF TGTGCCAGCAGCCTTAGTGGGACAGATAATGATGGCTACACCTTC
TRBJ1-1 NA NA TRBV6-1 CASSETNRFSEAFF TGTGCCAGCAGTGAAACGAACAGGTTCTCTGAAGCTTTCTTT
TRBJ1-2 NA NA TRBV2 CASSYSRDYGYTF TGTGCCAGCAGTTATTCCCGGGACTATGGCTACACCTTC
TRBJ2-5 NA NA TRBV5-1 CASSLTGETQYF TGCGCCAGCAGCTTGACGGGGGAGACCCAGTACTTC
TRBJ1-1 NA NA TRBV7-6 CASSLEGGNTEAFF TGTGCCAGCAGCTTAGAAGGAGGGAACACTGAAGCTTTCTTT
TRBJ2-2 TRBD2 few TRBV6-4 CASSEASGDTGELFF TGTGCCAGCAGTGAAGCTAGCGGGGACACCGGGGAGCTGTTTTTT
TRBJ1-5 NA NA TRBV4-3 CASSQDPGDSNQPQHF TGCGCCAGCAGCCAGGACCCGGGGGATAGCAATCAGCCCCAGCATTTT
TRBJ2-5 TRBD2 NA TRBV5-1 CASSPERGAIQETQYF TGCGCCAGCAGCCCGGAGCGGGGGGCGATCCAAGAGACCCAGTACTTC
TRBJ2-7 NA once TRBV29-1 CSVVSSGRLTYEQYF TGCAGCGTTGTCTCGTCAGGGCGTCTAACCTACGAGCAGTACTTC
TRBJ2-5 TRBD1 NA TRBV2 CASMGSLGTGKETQYF TGTGCCAGCATGGGAAGTTTAGGGACAGGGAAAGAGACCCAGTACTTC
TRBJ1-1 NA NA TRBV9 CASSVGGRNTEAFF TGTGCCAGCAGCGTCGGCGGGAGGAACACTGAAGCTTTCTTT
TRBJ1-3 NA NA TRBV5-1 CASSPGNGNTIYF TGCGCCAGCTCTCCCGGGAATGGAAACACCATATATTTT
TRBJ1-3 TRBD1 NA TRBV5-1 CASSYGTGDSREPLNTIYF TGCGCCAGCAGCTATGGGACAGGGGATTCAAGGGAGCCCCTAAACACCATATATTTT
TRBJ2-7 TRBD1 NA TRBV2 CASITDRGAYEQYF TGTGCCAGCATCACCGACAGGGGGGCTTACGAGCAGTACTTC
TRBJ1-1 TRBD1 NA TRBV14 CASSYRGGTTEAFF TGTGCCAGCAGCTACAGGGGTGGAACGACTGAAGCTTTCTTT
TRBJ2-1 NA NA TRBV12-5 CASGDPRGLYNEQFF TGTGCTAGTGGAGACCCCCGCGGCCTCTACAATGAGCAGTTCTTC
TRBJ2-3 NA NA TRBV11-3 CASSLGQGYTDTQYF TGTGCCAGCAGCTTAGGCCAGGGGTACACAGATACGCAGTATTTT
TRBJ2-1 TRBD2 NA TRBV6-1 CASSEVRGLAGVNEQFF TGTGCCAGCAGTGAAGTCAGGGGACTAGCGGGGGTGAATGAGCAGTTCTTC
TRBJ2-1 NA NA TRBV11-2 CASSLDRVGYNEQFF TGTGCCAGCAGCTTAGACAGGGTGGGATACAATGAGCAGTTCTTC
TRBJ1-1 NA NA TRBV11-2 CASSLSEDMNTEAFF TGTGCCAGCAGCTTAAGCGAGGACATGAACACTGAAGCTTTCTTT
TRBJ2-5 NA NA TRBV2 CASTKGGGETQYF TGTGCCAGCACTAAGGGAGGGGGTGAGACCCAGTACTTC
TRBJ2-7 NA NA TRBV6-5 CASRTDRLPYEQYF TGTGCCAGCAGGACGGACAGACTTCCCTACGAGCAGTACTTC
TRBJ2-7 TRBD1 NA TRBV27 CASRLSSDRAYEQYF TGTGCCAGCAGACTTTCCTCCGACAGGGCCTACGAGCAGTACTTC
TRBJ1-4 TRBD1 NA TRBV7-2 CASSPRGTGSTNEKLFF TGTGCCAGCAGCCCCCGGGGGACAGGGTCAACTAATGAAAAACTGTTTTTT
TRBJ2-1 TRBD2 NA TRBV19 CASSRRAGSGGIFNEQFF TGTGCCAGTAGCAGACGGGCCGGAAGCGGGGGCATATTCAATGAGCAGTTCTTC
TRBJ2-7 TRBD1 NA TRBV4-1 CASSQPRGQVPHEQYF TGCGCCAGCAGCCAACCGCGGGGACAGGTCCCTCACGAGCAGTACTTC
TRBJ1-5 TRBD1 once TRBV29-1 CSASGQGNDQPQHF TGCAGCGCCTCGGGACAGGGAAACGATCAGCCCCAGCATTTT
TRBJ2-2 TRBD1 NA TRBV6-5 CASRTGVNTGELFF TGTGCCAGCAGGACAGGGGTGAACACCGGGGAGCTGTTTTTT
TRBJ2-1 TRBD2 NA TRBV30 CAWSVSWASGYNEQFF TGTGCCTGGAGTGTGTCATGGGCTAGCGGGTACAATGAGCAGTTCTTC
TRBJ2-1 NA few TRBV6-1 CASTSGHDEQFF TGTGCCAGCACCTCCGGACATGATGAGCAGTTCTTC
TRBJ2-7 NA NA TRBV5-1 CASTTPQGYEQYF TGCGCCAGCACCACCCCGCAGGGCTACGAGCAGTACTTC
TRBJ2-1 NA NA TRBV5-1 CASSEPGINEQFF TGCGCCAGCAGCGAACCAGGGATTAATGAGCAGTTCTTC
TRBJ2-1 TRBD2 NA TRBV15 CATSRRAGVQVEQFF TGTGCCACCAGCCGAAGAGCGGGGGTACAGGTTGAGCAGTTCTTC
TRBJ2-3 TRBD2 few TRBV6-4 CASSVLGGSTDTQYF TGTGCCAGCAGTGTCCTGGGAGGGTCCACAGATACGCAGTATTTT
TRBJ2-1 TRBD2 NA TRBV5-4 CASTQPGLANNEQFF TGTGCCAGCACACAACCGGGACTAGCGAACAATGAGCAGTTCTTC
TRBJ1-1 NA NA TRBV5-4 CASSFPGHHTEAFF TGTGCCAGCAGCTTTCCGGGACACCACACTGAAGCTTTCTTT
TRBJ2-7 TRBD2 NA TRBV14 CASSHGGASEQYF TGTGCCAGCAGCCACGGGGGGGCCTCCGAGCAGTACTTC
TRBJ1-3 NA NA TRBV7-6 CASSLWGGDGNTIYF TGTGCCAGCAGCTTATGGGGGGGGGACGGAAACACCATATATTTT